What follows is one T cell receptor beta chain and its context. The target antigen is unknown. The data originate from a study of T cells expressing NK-cell markers. Regarding the study as a whole: Each of six donors carried dominant NKG2C+ clonotypes accounting for about 1.0-7.0% of CD8+ T cells.

TCRdb reworked the 5' RACE reads into one entry per CDR3 protein, no DNA. This sample lists some 440,000 distinct CDR3 sequences; its ten largest clones have about 1.5%. Germline V gene sequence: CDR1 GTSNPN, CDR2 SVGIG (reference sequence). This CDR3 is 16 amino acids long. The clonotype originates from a woman between 50 and 59 years old in good health. Specimen: blood T cells: a sorted CD56 or NKG2C T cell subset, CD4+ or CD8+ T cells, or bulk PBMC T cells (not recorded which). V usage is TRBV30 and J usage is TRBJ2-7; without DNA, the TCRdb call of TRBD2 cannot be checked. Here the CDR3 reads CAWSRTSGRKAYEQYF.